This T cell receptor beta chain was identified during a study of T-cell reconstitution after alpha-beta-depleted transplantation in children. This CDR3 region has 13 residues. V trimming: 6 bases; J trimming: 3 bases; junction bases outside the gene matches: 3. Unique molecular identifiers were used in preparing the TCRbeta library. TCRdb recomputed calls from the PCR reads with MiXCR, one row per CDR3 protein. Among approximately 93,000 distinct CDR3 sequences listed, more than 7% were seen once. This clonotype occurred many times. This chain joins TRBV12-3 or TRBV12-4 and TRBJ2-5; 8 bases are a match to TRBD1. The sequenced sample was PBMCs from the stem cell graft donor, obtained from the stem cell graft. The sequence was collected from a human donor who donated a stem cell graft to a child with congenital amegakaryocytic thrombocytopenia. CDR3 bases: TGTGCCAGCAGAGCGACAGGGGAAGAGACCCAGTACTTC. This encodes CASRATGEETQYF.